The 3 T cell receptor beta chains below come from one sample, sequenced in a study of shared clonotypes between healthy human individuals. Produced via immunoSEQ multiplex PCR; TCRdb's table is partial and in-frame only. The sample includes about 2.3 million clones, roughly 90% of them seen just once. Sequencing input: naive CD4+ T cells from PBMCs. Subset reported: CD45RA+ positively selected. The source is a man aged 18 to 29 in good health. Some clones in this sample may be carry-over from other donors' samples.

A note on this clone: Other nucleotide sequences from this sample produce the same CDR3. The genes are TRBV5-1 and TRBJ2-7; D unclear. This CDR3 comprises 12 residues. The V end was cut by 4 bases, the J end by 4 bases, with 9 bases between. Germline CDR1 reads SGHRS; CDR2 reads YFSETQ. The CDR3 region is CASSPDLYEQYF. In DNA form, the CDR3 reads TGCGCCAGCAGCCCGGACCTATACGAGCAGTACTTC.

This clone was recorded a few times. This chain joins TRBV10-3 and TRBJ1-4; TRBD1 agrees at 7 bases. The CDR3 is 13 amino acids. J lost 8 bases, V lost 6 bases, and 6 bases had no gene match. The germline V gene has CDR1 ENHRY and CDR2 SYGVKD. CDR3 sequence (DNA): TGTGCCATCAGGAGACAGGGAGGCGAAAAACTGTTTTTT. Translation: CAIRRQGGEKLFF.

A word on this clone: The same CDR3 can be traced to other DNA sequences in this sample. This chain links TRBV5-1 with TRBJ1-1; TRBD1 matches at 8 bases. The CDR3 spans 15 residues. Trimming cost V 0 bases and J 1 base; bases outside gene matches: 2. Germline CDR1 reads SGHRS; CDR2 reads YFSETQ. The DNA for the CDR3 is TGCGCCAGCAGCTTGGCAGGGGGCGCGAACACTGAAGCTTTCTTT. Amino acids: CASSLAGGANTEAFF.